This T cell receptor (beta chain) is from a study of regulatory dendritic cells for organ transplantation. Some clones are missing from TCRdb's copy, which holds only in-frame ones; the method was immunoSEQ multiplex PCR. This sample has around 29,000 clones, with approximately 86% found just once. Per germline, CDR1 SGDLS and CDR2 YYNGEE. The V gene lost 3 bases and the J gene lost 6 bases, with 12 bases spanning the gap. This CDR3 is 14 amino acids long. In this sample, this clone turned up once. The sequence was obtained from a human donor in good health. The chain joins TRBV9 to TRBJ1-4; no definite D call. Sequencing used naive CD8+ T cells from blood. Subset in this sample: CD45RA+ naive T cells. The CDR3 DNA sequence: TGTGCCAGCAGCGGGGAGCAGGTAGATGAAAAACTGTTTTTT. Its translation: CASSGEQVDEKLFF.